This T cell receptor (beta chain) is drawn from a study of CD8 T cells in ankylosing spondylitis. Study-level results: In ankylosing spondylitis blood, a motif of fewer than 10 highly homologous TCR beta variants appeared characteristic. Disease-associated clonotypes exhibited CD8+ identity and were relatively infrequent in peripheral blood.

For TCR beta, libraries came from quantitative 5'-RACE with molecular barcodes. TCRdb independently ran MiXCR on the 5' RACE reads; one entry per CDR3 protein. This sample has a few hundred thousand distinct CDR3 sequences, with roughly 18% found just once. A remark on this clonotype: Its antigen is not known.

The sequence was obtained from a male donor with ankylosing spondylitis. The material sequenced was blood, either unsorted or a sorted T cell fraction (not recorded which).

The CDR3 protein is CASRKSPQGPRGYTF. CDR3 nucleotide sequence: TGTGCCAGCAGAAAGTCTCCACAGGGCCCCAGGGGCTACACCTTC. The chain joins TRBV12-3 or TRBV12-4 to TRBJ1-2; D may be TRBD1 (6 bases). V lost 6 bases to trimming and J lost 8 bases, with 22 bases between them. CDR3 length: 15 residues.